The clone carrying this T cell receptor beta chain was observed many times. Its antigen is as yet unknown. Germline V gene data show CDR1 as MNHEY and CDR2 as SVGEGT. V was shortened by 0 bases and J by 5 bases, with 13 bases between the two germline ends. This CDR3 contains 15 residues. The sample is drawn from a study of Graves' ophthalmopathy and Graves' hyperthyroidism. RNA transcripts yielded amplified TCR beta CDR3 regions. The library came from an HTBI-primed first-round RT-PCR and a second-round multiplex PCR. TCRdb reanalysed the multiplex PCR reads using MiXCR and keeps one entry per CDR3 protein. Found here are a few hundred thousand distinct CDR3 sequences, roughly 15% of them singletons; the top ten hold roughly 2.3%. Only newly diagnosed hyperthyroidism patients aged 18 to 65, with under 2 months' duration, were enrolled. No donor had other autoimmune disease, uncontrolled infection, pregnancy or lactation.

General study results and limits: Separation of ophthalmopathy from stable hyperthyroidism was achieved by a 13-signature model, at 85% to 90% sensitivity and roughly 80% specificity.

V and J are TRBV6-2 or TRBV6-3 and TRBJ2-5; TRBD1 or TRBD2 may be the D gene (5 bases each). The source is an adult woman with stable Graves' hyperthyroidism. The specimen sequenced was peripheral blood. CDR3 sequence (DNA): TGTGCCAGCAGTTACTCCCGGGACCCAGGGGAGACCCAGTACTTC. Translated, it gives CASSYSRDPGETQYF.